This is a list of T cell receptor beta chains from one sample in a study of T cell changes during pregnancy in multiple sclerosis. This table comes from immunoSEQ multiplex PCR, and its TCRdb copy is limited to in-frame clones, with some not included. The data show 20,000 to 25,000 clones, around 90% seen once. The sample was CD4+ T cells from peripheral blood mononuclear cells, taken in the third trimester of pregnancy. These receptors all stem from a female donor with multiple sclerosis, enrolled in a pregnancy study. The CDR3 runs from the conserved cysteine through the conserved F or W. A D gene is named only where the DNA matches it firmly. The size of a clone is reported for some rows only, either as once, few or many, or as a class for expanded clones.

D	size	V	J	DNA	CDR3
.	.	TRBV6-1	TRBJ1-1	TGTGCCAGCACGGAGGGAACTGAAGCTTTCTTT	CASTEGTEAFF
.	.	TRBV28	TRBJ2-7	TGTGCCAGCAGTTTATTGGAGACAGGCAATTCCTACGAGCAGTACTTC	CASSLLETGNSYEQYF
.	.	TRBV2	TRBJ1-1	TGTGCCAGCACCCTCGACACCAATTTCGAAGCTTTCTTT	CASTLDTNFEAFF
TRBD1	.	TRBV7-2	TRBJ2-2	TGTGCCAGCAGCTCCTCGACAGGGGGGACCGGGGAGCTGTTTTTT	CASSSSTGGTGELFF
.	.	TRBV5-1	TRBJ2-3	TGCGCCAGCAGACGAACAGGTTTTAGCACAGATACGCAGTATTTT	CASRRTGFSTDTQYF
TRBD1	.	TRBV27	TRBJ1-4	TGTGCCAGCAGTCGCTTCGGACAGGGGGAAAAACTGTTTTTT	CASSRFGQGEKLFF
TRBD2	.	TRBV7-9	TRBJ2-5	TGTGCCAGCAGCTTCCGTCTGAGCGGGGCCCAAGAGACCCAGTACTTC	CASSFRLSGAQETQYF
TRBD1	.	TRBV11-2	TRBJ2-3	TGTGCCAGCAGCCACGAGGACAGGGGGCTCGTGTATACGCAGTATTTT	CASSHEDRGLVYTQYF
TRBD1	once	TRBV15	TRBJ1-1	TGTGCCACCAGCAGAGGAGGGACAGGGGCAGAGGAAGCTTTCTTT	CATSRGGTGAEEAFF
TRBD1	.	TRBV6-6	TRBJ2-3	TGTGCCAGCAGTTACGGGACAGGGAGCCCAGATACGCAGTATTTT	CASSYGTGSPDTQYF
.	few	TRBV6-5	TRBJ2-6	TGTGCCAGCACCGGAGGGTCTGGGGCCAACGTCCTGACTTTC	CASTGGSGANVLTF
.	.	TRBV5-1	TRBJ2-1	TGCGCCAGCAGCTCTCAGGGCTTAGGCTCCTACAATGAGCAGTTCTTC	CASSSQGLGSYNEQFF
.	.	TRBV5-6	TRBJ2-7	TGTGCCAGCAGCTTATTCAGGGTCCACGAGCAGTACTTC	CASSLFRVHEQYF
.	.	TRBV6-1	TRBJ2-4	TGTGCCAGCAGAGCGAACCAGGGTATCGCTTTTCAGTACTTC	CASRANQGIAFQYF
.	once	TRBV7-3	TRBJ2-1	TGTGCCAGCAGCTTAACTTCGGGAACCTCCTACAATGAGCAGTTCTTC	CASSLTSGTSYNEQFF
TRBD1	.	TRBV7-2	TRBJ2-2	TGTGCCAGCAGCTTACAGGGGGCCGGCCCCGGGGAGCTGTTTTTT	CASSLQGAGPGELFF
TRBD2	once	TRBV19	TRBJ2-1	TGTGCCAGTAGTATACCCGGGAGGGGGGCCTACAATGAGCAGTTCTTC	CASSIPGRGAYNEQFF